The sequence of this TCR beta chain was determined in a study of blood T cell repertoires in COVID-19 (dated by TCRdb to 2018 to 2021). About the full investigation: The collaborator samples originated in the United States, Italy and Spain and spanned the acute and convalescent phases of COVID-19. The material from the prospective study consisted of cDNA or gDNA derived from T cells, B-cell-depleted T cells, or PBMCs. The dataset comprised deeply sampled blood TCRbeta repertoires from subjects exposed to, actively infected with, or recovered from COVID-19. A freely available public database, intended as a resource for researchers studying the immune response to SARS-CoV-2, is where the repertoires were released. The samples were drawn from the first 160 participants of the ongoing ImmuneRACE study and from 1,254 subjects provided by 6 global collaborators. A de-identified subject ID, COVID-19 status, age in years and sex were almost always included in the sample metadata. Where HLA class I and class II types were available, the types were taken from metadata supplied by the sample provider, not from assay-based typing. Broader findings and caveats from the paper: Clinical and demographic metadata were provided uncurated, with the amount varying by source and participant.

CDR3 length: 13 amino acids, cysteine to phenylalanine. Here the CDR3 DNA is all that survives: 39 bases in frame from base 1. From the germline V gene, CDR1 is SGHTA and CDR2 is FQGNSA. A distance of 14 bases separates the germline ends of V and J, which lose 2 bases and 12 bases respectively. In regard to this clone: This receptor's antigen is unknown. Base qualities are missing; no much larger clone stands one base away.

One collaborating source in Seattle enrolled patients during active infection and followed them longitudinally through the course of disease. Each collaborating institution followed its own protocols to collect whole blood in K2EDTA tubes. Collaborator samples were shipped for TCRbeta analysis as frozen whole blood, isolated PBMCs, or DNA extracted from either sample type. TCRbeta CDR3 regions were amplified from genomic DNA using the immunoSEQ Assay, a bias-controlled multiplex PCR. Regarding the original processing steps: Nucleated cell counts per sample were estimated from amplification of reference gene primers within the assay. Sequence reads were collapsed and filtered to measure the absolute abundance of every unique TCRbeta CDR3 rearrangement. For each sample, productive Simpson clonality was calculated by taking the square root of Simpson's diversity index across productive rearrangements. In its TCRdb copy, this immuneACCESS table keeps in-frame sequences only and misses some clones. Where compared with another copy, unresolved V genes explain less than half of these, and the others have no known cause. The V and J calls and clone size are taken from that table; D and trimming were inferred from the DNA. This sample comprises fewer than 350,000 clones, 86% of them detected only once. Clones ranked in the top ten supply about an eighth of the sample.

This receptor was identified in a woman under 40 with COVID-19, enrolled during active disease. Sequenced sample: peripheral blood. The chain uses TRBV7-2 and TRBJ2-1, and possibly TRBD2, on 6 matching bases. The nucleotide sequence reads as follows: TGTGCCAGCAGCTTAAACCCGGGAGAACTGCAGTTCTTC. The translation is CASSLNPGELQFF.